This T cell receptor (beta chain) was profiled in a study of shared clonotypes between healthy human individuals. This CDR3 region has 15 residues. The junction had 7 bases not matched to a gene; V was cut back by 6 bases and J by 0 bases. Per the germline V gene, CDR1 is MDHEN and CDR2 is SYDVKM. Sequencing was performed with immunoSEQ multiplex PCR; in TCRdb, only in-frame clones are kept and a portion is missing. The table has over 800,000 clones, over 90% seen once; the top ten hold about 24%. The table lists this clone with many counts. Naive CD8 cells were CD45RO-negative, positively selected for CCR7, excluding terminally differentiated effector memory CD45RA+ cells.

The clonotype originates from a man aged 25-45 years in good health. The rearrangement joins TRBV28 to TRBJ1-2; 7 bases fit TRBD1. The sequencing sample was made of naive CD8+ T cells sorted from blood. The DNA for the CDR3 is TGTGCCAGCAGAATCCAGACAGGGACTAACTATGGCTACACCTTC. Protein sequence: CASRIQTGTNYGYTF.